This is a list of T cell receptor beta chains from one sample in a study of STAT3 mutations in large granular lymphocyte leukemia. This table comes from immunoSEQ multiplex PCR, and its TCRdb copy is limited to in-frame clones, with some not included. The sample contains about 1,500 clones, roughly nine tenths of which appear only once. The sequenced sample consisted of peripheral blood mononuclear cells. The receptors come from a woman aged 35 to 49 with T-cell large granular lymphocyte leukemia. Some clones in this sample may be carry-over from other donors' samples. CDR3s include the opening cysteine and the closing phenylalanine or tryptophan. The D gene is left open where the match is weak. The size of a clone is reported for some rows only, either as once, few or many, or as a class for expanded clones.

>TRBV4-3|.|TRBJ1-6|.
TGCGCCAGCACCTCAGAGGCGGCAGTAGGTTCACCCCTCCACTTT
CASTSEAAVGSPLHF
>TRBV6-1|.|TRBJ1-2|.
TGTGCCAGCAGTGAGGGGGGGACAAGCTATGGCTACACCTTC
CASSEGGTSYGYTF
>TRBV5-1|.|TRBJ2-5|.
TGCGCCAGCAGCCCCGGCGGGACAGACCAAGAGACCCAGTACTTC
CASSPGGTDQETQYF
>TRBV30|.|TRBJ1-1|.
TGTGCCTGGAACCCGGGCAGGGCGAACACTGAAGCTTTCTTT
CAWNPGRANTEAFF
>TRBV6-6|.|TRBJ1-5|.
TGTGCCAGCAGTTACAGCAGGGCGGGCTACAATCAGCCCCAGCATTTT
CASSYSRAGYNQPQHF
>TRBV5-1|.|TRBJ1-1|TRBD1
TGCGCCAGCAGCGAAACAGGGGGCACTGAAGCTTTCTTT
CASSETGGTEAFF
>TRBV5-1|.|TRBJ2-7|.
TGCGCCAGCAGCTTGGACGTCACGGACTACTACTCCTACGAGCAGTACTTC
CASSLDVTDYYSYEQYF
>TRBV5-5|.|TRBJ1-5|TRBD1
TGTGCCAGCAGCGGGGACAGCTATAGTCAGCCCCAGCATTTT
CASSGDSYSQPQHF
>TRBV5-4|.|TRBJ2-7|.
TGTGCCAGCAGCCCCGGACTGGAGCAGTACTTC
CASSPGLEQYF
>TRBV5-1|few|TRBJ1-2|.
TGCGCCAGCAGACCTGACAGCTATGGCTACACCTTC
CASRPDSYGYTF
>TRBV18|few|TRBJ2-3|.
TGTGCCAGCTCACCACCGAGCACAGATACGCAGTATTTT
CASSPPSTDTQYF
>TRBV5-1|.|TRBJ1-4|.
TGCGCCAGCAGCCTTACCTCAACTAATGAAAAACTGTTTTTT
CASSLTSTNEKLFF
>TRBV9|few|TRBJ1-1|.
TGTGCCAGCAACCGGGGGGCTACGACTGAAGCTTTCTTT
CASNRGATTEAFF
>TRBV5-1|once|TRBJ1-2|.
TGCGCCAGCAGCTTATACGACGGTAACTATGGCTACACCTTC
CASSLYDGNYGYTF
>TRBV5-1|.|TRBJ2-7|.
TGCGCCAGCAGCTTGGACCCCTTTGCCTACGAGCAGTACTTC
CASSLDPFAYEQYF
>TRBV30|.|TRBJ2-2|TRBD1
TGTGCCTGGAGCTTCAGGGGGCTTGGTCGGACCGGGGAGCTGTTTTTT
CAWSFRGLGRTGELFF
>TRBV5-1|.|TRBJ1-4|.
TGCGCCAGCAGCTTTTTAGGGGCGGCTAATGAAAAACTGTTTTTT
CASSFLGAANEKLFF
>TRBV7-9|.|TRBJ2-7|.
TGTGCCAGCAGTTTCGACTACGAGCAGTACTTC
CASSFDYEQYF
>TRBV5-1|.|TRBJ1-1|.
TGCGCCAGCAGCTTACTTCTGAACACTGAAGCTTTCTTT
CASSLLLNTEAFF
>TRBV20-1|.|TRBJ2-4|.
TGCAGTGCTAGAGATCGAAGCATTCAGTACTTC
CSARDRSIQYF
>TRBV5-6|.|TRBJ1-5|.
TGTGCCAGCAGCCGCTGGGGCAATCAGCCCCAGCATTTT
CASSRWGNQPQHF
>TRBV5-1|once|TRBJ2-5|TRBD1
TGCGCCAGCAGCACCGACAGGGTACACCCCCTGAGGGGCCAGTACTTC
CASSTDRVHPLRGQYF
>TRBV18|.|TRBJ2-1|.
TGTGCCAGCTCACCACTCCGGGACACGTCCTACAATGAGCAGTTCTTC
CASSPLRDTSYNEQFF
>TRBV5-4|.|TRBJ2-7|TRBD2
TGTGCCAGCAGCCTGTTTACTAGCGGGAGTTACTACGAGCAGTACTTC
CASSLFTSGSYYEQYF
>TRBV30|.|TRBJ2-4|.
TGTGCCTGGAGTTCGGGTCTCGGGAACATTCAGTACTTC
CAWSSGLGNIQYF
>TRBV6-6|.|TRBJ2-7|TRBD2
TGTGCCAGCAGTTGGGCCGAGGGACTAGCGGCCTACGAGCAGTACTTC
CASSWAEGLAAYEQYF
>TRBV4-3|.|TRBJ1-2|.
TGCGCCAGCAGCCAACAACCCTCGTACTATGGCTACACCTTC
CASSQQPSYYGYTF
>TRBV6-5|.|TRBJ1-5|.
TGTGCCAGCAGCCAAGGACCGGGGGTGGGACCCCAGCATTTT
CASSQGPGVGPQHF
>TRBV27|.|TRBJ2-5|.
TGTGCCAGCAGTTTTACATACCAAGAGACCCAGTACTTC
CASSFTYQETQYF
>TRBV5-5|.|TRBJ2-7|TRBD1
TGTGCCAGCAGCTTGGCCGTATCACAGGGGGCATTCGAGCAGTACTTC
CASSLAVSQGAFEQYF
>TRBV4-3|.|TRBJ1-3|TRBD1
TGCGCCAGCAGCCAACGGACAGGCTCTGTCTCTGGAAACACCATATATTTT
CASSQRTGSVSGNTIYF
>TRBV18|.|TRBJ2-3|.
TGTGCCAGCTCACCAATTTGGCTACATACGCAGTATTTT
CASSPIWLHTQYF
>TRBV4-1|.|TRBJ1-3|.
TGCGCCAGCAGCCTAGACGTATCTGGAAACACCATATATTTT
CASSLDVSGNTIYF
>TRBV7-9|.|TRBJ1-1|TRBD1
TGTGCCAGCAGCTCCCCCCCGGGACAGCGGACTTTCTTT
CASSSPPGQRTFF
>TRBV25-1|once|TRBJ1-1|.
TGTGCCAGCAGCATGGGGCAGGAGGGCACTGAAGCTTTCTTT
CASSMGQEGTEAFF
>TRBV30|.|TRBJ1-4|.
TGTGCCTGGAACTTGGGCCTCCGGACTAATGAAAAACTGTTTTTT
CAWNLGLRTNEKLFF
>TRBV30|large|TRBJ2-1|.
TGTGCCTGGAGGGACCCCAGGGACTACAATGAGCAGTTCTTC
CAWRDPRDYNEQFF
>TRBV18|.|TRBJ2-7|.
TGTGCCAGCTCACCCTGGACGGACTACGAGCAGTACTTC
CASSPWTDYEQYF
>TRBV27|.|TRBJ2-7|TRBD2
TGTGCCAGCAGTTTAGGCTTGGGACTAGCGGGGGCCTACGAGCAGTACTTC
CASSLGLGLAGAYEQYF
>TRBV18|.|TRBJ1-5|.
TGTGCCAGCTCGGACGACAGTAATCAGCCCCAGCATTTT
CASSDDSNQPQHF
>TRBV5-6|.|TRBJ1-5|.
TGTGCCAGCAGCTCCGGGGGCGGGGGAATTTATCAGCCCCAGCATTTT
CASSSGGGGIYQPQHF
>TRBV5-1|.|TRBJ1-2|.
TGCGCCAGCAGCTTGGGCGGAGAGTTAAATGGCTACACCTTC
CASSLGGELNGYTF
>TRBV6-6|.|TRBJ2-7|.
TGTGCCAGCACGTCCCAGGCTTACACCCTGGGGGAGCAGTACTTC
CASTSQAYTLGEQYF
>TRBV6-6|.|TRBJ2-1|.
TGTGCCAGCAGTTCCCTAGGCCGGGGGTTGGAGTTCTTC
CASSSLGRGLEFF
>TRBV5-1|.|TRBJ1-3|.
TGCGCCAGCAGCCCTAGGACAGCCGGAAACACCATATATTTT
CASSPRTAGNTIYF
>TRBV5-6|.|TRBJ2-1|.
TGTGCCAGCAGCTTAGCCGGGACGGAGCAGTTCTTC
CASSLAGTEQFF
>TRBV5-8|once|TRBJ2-7|TRBD1
TGTGCCAGCAGCTTGGGACAGGGCCCATACGAGCAGTACTTC
CASSLGQGPYEQYF